This TCR beta chain was sequenced during a study of T cell responses to AZD1222 COVID-19 vaccine. Broader study findings: Recipients of AZD1222 seropositive at baseline numbered only 6 or 7. Mapped onto spike, vaccine-associated CD4 TCRs spanned it and were dominant at 160-218 and 743-854. Sampled repertoires all dated from after the peak T cell response.

About this clone: Its target is not known.

Some clones are missing from TCRdb's copy, which holds only in-frame ones; the method was immunoSEQ multiplex PCR. Among 150,000 to 200,000 clones listed, approximately 95% were seen once. Per the germline V gene, CDR1 is MGHRA and CDR2 is YSYEKL. V dropped 0 bases and J dropped 11 bases, with 34 bases sitting between them. CDR3 size: 21 residues. The sequence was obtained from an adult in good health. This chain links TRBV4-1 with TRBJ1-4, with D perhaps matching TRBD1 (5 bases). The sample in question was peripheral blood, obtained on day 0 of AZD1222 vaccination. Here the CDR3 reads CASSQEGHFDSLIRSAVKLFF. In DNA form, the CDR3 reads TGCGCCAGCAGCCAAGAGGGGCATTTCGACTCATTGATTAGATCGGCGGTGAAACTGTTTTTT.